The 18 T cell receptor beta chains in this list originate from one sample, sequenced in a study of monozygotic twins with inflammatory bowel disease. TCRdb reprocessed the 5' RACE reads and keeps a single row for each CDR3 protein, giving no DNA. The sample's table shows about 350,000 distinct CDR3 sequences. What was sequenced was blood. These receptors came from a human donor with ulcerative colitis or Crohn's disease, or a healthy co-twin of an affected twin (not recorded which).

The J gene is TRBJ2-1, the V gene TRBV20-1; TCRdb gives TRBD2 as the D gene, but with no DNA this cannot be confirmed. This CDR3 has 14 amino acids. CDR1 is DFQATT, CDR2 SNEGSKA, per germline (reference sequence). This CDR3 is CSASPSGSYNEQFF.

The chain links TRBV10-1 to TRBJ2-1; as DNA is missing, the TRBD1 call by TCRdb cannot be tested. CDR1 and CDR2 (germline): WNHNN, SYGVQD (reference sequence). The CDR3 covers 13 residues. CDR3 in amino acids: CATRQGDYNEQFF.

The chain couples TRBV5-1 to TRBJ2-7; TCRdb proposes TRBD2, but this gene call is untestable without DNA. Germline V gene data show CDR1 as SGHRS and CDR2 as YFSETQ. The CDR3 is made up of 13 amino acids. CDR3 sequence reads: CASSGSGRYEQYF.

The chain couples TRBV5-1 to TRBJ2-2; TCRdb gives TRBD2 as the D gene, but with no DNA this cannot be confirmed. This CDR3 has 13 residues. CDR1 and CDR2 (germline): SGHRS, YFSETQ. CDR3: CASTREGHGELFF.

This chain connects TRBV5-1 to TRBJ2-4; TCRdb picks TRBD1, but there is no DNA to check that call. The V gene's germline CDR1 is SGHRS and CDR2 YFSETQ. The CDR3 spans 17 residues. CDR3 amino acids: CASSLNSMGTGQNIQYF.

This chain connects TRBV20-1 to TRBJ2-7; with no DNA, the TCRdb D assignment of TRBD2 cannot be verified. The CDR3 has 17 amino acids. CDR1 and CDR2 from the germline V gene are DFQATT and SNEGSKA (reference sequence). CDR3 in amino acids: CSARDRPAGTATYEQYF.

The chain is built from TRBV11-2 and TRBJ2-5; there is no DNA to check the TCRdb D call of TRBD1. Germline CDR1 SGHAT, CDR2 FQNNGV. There are 11 residues in the CDR3. This CDR3 is CASSLSETLYF.

The rearrangement joins TRBV20-1 to TRBJ2-1; absent DNA, TCRdb's TRBD2 call cannot be checked. The CDR3 is 19 amino acids. The germline CDR1 and CDR2 sequences are DFQATT and SNEGSKA (reference sequence). The chain's CDR3 is CSARKATSGSLIAYNEQFF.

The chain uses TRBV7-9 and TRBJ1-2. Per germline, CDR1 SEHNR and CDR2 FQNEAQ (reference sequence). The CDR3 has 13 residues. CDR3 in amino acids: CASSSGDPAGYTF.

The rearrangement uses TRBV4-3 and TRBJ1-2; the TCRdb D gene call, TRBD1, has no DNA to confirm it. The CDR3 is 14 amino acids. The germline gives CDR1 LGHNA, CDR2 YSLEER. CDR3 amino acids: CASSRQGALYGYTF.

The gene calls are TRBV6-4 and TRBJ2-3; TCRdb outputs TRBD2, but without DNA this stays unchecked. The germline CDR1 and CDR2 sequences are MRHNA and SNTAGT. This CDR3 comprises 18 residues. CDR3 sequence reads: CASSDSLRAGVFGDTQYF.

The rearrangement joins TRBV4-1 to TRBJ2-1; TCRdb lists TRBD1, though no DNA is available to test this call. The germline V gene encodes CDR1 MGHRA and CDR2 YSYEKL. The CDR3 is 14 residues long. The CDR3 reads CASSHPVRNNEQFF.

The chain's CDR3 is CSATPDRGASYEQYF. The J gene is TRBJ2-7, the V gene TRBV20-1; TCRdb reports TRBD1, a call that lacks DNA to check it against. Looked up from germline, CDR1 is DFQATT and CDR2 is SNEGSKA (reference sequence). The CDR3 is made up of 15 amino acids.

This sequence joins TRBV20-1 and TRBJ2-3; the D call of TRBD1 rests on TCRdb alone, since no DNA is present to check it. The CDR3 loop spans 14 amino acids. Germline loops: CDR1 DFQATT, CDR2 SNEGSKA (reference sequence). The CDR3 is CSANTFRGPDTQYF.

The gene calls are TRBV7-2 and TRBJ2-6; TCRdb picks TRBD2, but there is no DNA to check that call. The CDR3 length is 17 residues. Germline lookup yields CDR1 SGHTA and CDR2 FQGNSA. The CDR3 spells CASSLAGGTSGANVLTF.

This chain connects TRBV20-1 to TRBJ2-5; there is no DNA to check the TCRdb D call of TRBD2. The CDR3 loop spans 12 amino acids. Per the germline V gene, CDR1 is DFQATT and CDR2 is SNEGSKA (reference sequence). CDR3: CSARDRLGTQYF.

The chain is built from TRBV12-3 or TRBV12-4 and TRBJ2-4; lacking DNA, the TRBD2 call made by TCRdb goes unchecked. The CDR3 spans 16 residues. CDR3 sequence: CASSLGGQNLVDIQYF.

V and J are TRBV5-6 and TRBJ2-7; no DNA is available, so the TRBD2 call from TCRdb remains unchecked. CDR3 length: 15 residues. CDR1 and CDR2 from the germline V gene are SGHDT and YYEEEE. This chain's CDR3 is CASSLRRVDPYEQYF.